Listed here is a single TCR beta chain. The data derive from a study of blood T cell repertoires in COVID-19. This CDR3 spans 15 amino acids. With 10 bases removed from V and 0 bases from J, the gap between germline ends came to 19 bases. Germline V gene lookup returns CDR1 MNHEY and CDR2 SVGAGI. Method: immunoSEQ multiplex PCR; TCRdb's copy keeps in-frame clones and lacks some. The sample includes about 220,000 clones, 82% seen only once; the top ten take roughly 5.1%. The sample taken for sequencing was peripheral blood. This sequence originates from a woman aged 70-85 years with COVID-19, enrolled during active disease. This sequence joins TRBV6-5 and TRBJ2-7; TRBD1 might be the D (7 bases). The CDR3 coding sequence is TGTGCCACCTTTCAGGGGGGAGTTGGCTCCTACGAGCAGTACTTC. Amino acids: CATFQGGVGSYEQYF.